The T cell receptor beta chain under discussion was sequenced for a study of cytomegalovirus exposure and HLA in healthy donors. About the study: Of roughly 400 genotyped donors, about 81% grouped in the Caucasian-associated ancestry cluster.

Study-level points and caveats: Later analysis showed most CMV-associated TCR beta chains appearing HLA-restricted. In a later analysis, V- and J-gene trimming of beta chains associated with a DCLRE1C missense variant, replicated independently.

The CDR3 extends over 15 amino acids. The trim removed 5 bases at V and 2 bases at J, leaving 3 bases unmatched. The germline V gene has CDR1 MDHEN and CDR2 SYDVKM. PCR involved 60 Vbeta and 13 Jbeta primers. The repertoire was sequenced with immunoSEQ multiplex PCR; TCRdb's copy has only in-frame clones and lacks some. The sample has about 140,000 clones, more than 75% seen once; the top ten hold more than 3%. This clone was counted a few times. What it binds is unknown. The gene calls are TRBV28 and TRBJ2-7; 13 nucleotides match TRBD2. The sample taken for sequencing was PBMCs. This receptor was identified in a man younger than 35 in good health and CMV-seronegative. CDR3 protein: CASSPGTSGTYEQYF. The DNA of the CDR3 is TGTGCCAGCAGTCCCGGGACTAGCGGGACCTACGAGCAGTACTTC.